One sample yielded the 9 T cell receptor beta chains listed below, sequenced in a study of tumor-infiltrating lymphocytes in primary liver carcinoma listed by TCRdb under 2017. Without any cell sorting, total RNA and DNA were co-extracted from about 21-30 mg of bulk tissue using the AllPrep DNA/RNA mini kit. Sequenced using an Illumina HiSeq 2500. A constant-region primer and ProtoScript II reverse transcriptase were used to reverse-transcribe TCRbeta-specific cDNA from about 530 ng total RNA. TCRbeta libraries were built with three nested multiplex PCR rounds, a slightly modified ARM-PCR procedure. Each of the first two PCR rounds ran for approximately 10 cycles and used multiplex TRBV1-TRBV30 forward primers together with a Cbeta reverse primer. TCRdb reworked the public reads: Q25 trimming with fastp, MiXCR clone assembly, productive beta chains retained. Records with the same CDR3 protein are collapsed into one entry carrying the most frequent genes and DNA. Across this sample there are approximately 110,000 distinct CDR3 sequences, with less than 80% seen only once. The ten most abundant clones make up approximately 9.9% of the sample.

Material for sequencing was liver tumor tissue from sampling region 1. The sample's cell subset or site label, in plain terms: tumor region T1, superior pole. The source is a woman in her sixties or seventies with primary liver carcinoma and hepatitis B virus infection.

On this clonotype itself: The junction shows a germline mismatch at one end, possibly a read error. The chain recombines TRBV28 with TRBJ2-7; the match to TRBD2 covers 7 bases. This CDR3 comprises 12 residues. The V gene's germline CDR1 is MDHEN and CDR2 SYDVKM. In DNA form, the CDR3 reads TGTACCAGCGGGACGCCAACCTACGAGCAGTACTTC. Translated: CTSGTPTYEQYF.

In regard to this clonotype: With a much larger clone just one base away, this may be a read error. The V gene is TRBV10-3, the J gene TRBJ1-6, with 9 bases matching TRBD1. There are 14 residues in the CDR3. Per germline, CDR1 ENHRY and CDR2 SYGVKD. The trim removed 8 bases at V and 11 bases at J, leaving 10 bases unmatched. CDR3: CAIRGTGTYPPLHF. The CDR3 bases are TGTGCCATCCGAGGGACAGGGACCTATCCACCCCTCCACTTT.

On this clonotype itself: Germline and junction disagree at one end, which may indicate a read error. The V and J genes are TRBV5-5 and TRBJ2-7, with TRBD1 matching over 7 bases. This CDR3 spans 15 amino acids. Germline V gene sequence: CDR1 SGHKS, CDR2 YYEKEE (reference sequence). In DNA, the CDR3 is TGTGCCAGCAGCTTTGGGACAGCCACCGGCAACGAGCAGTGCTTC. Translated: CASSFGTATGNEQCF.

A note on this clonotype: A much larger clone sits a single nucleotide away, making a read error possible. The chain joins TRBV6-5 to TRBJ1-1; D is unclear. The CDR3 contains 15 residues. Germline V CDR1 and CDR2: MNHEY, SVGAGI. The DNA of the CDR3 is TGTGCCAGCAGTTACGGAGGTCCTTCGAACATTGAAGCTTTCTTT. Protein sequence: CASSYGGPSNIEAFF.

A remark on this clonotype: One end of the junction is discordant with germline, which a read error may explain. V usage is TRBV7-8 and J usage is TRBJ1-5; no reliable D call. CDR1 and CDR2 from the germline V gene are SGHVS and FQNEAQ. CDR3 length: 16 residues. CDR3 region: CTSSPRGQDSNQPQHF. As DNA, the CDR3 is TGTACCAGCAGCCCCCGCGGGCAGGATAGCAATCAGCCCCAGCATTTT.

This clonotype has more than one count but fewer than ten. The junction does not match germline at one end; this may be a read error. J is TRBJ2-7 and V is TRBV10-1; D call uncertain. Germline CDR1 reads WNHNN; CDR2 reads SYGVQD (reference sequence). CDR3 length: 15 amino acids. The CDR3 here is CARSASQRRGYEQYF. CDR3 coding DNA: TGCGCCCGCAGTGCGTCTCAGAGAAGAGGCTACGAGCAGTACTTC.

With respect to this clonotype: The junction does not match germline at one end; this may be a read error. This sequence joins TRBV4-2 and TRBJ1-5, with D possibly TRBD1 on 5 matching bases. CDR3 size: 15 residues. Looked up from germline, CDR1 is LGHNA and CDR2 is YNFKEQ. For the CDR3, the DNA is TGTACCAGCAGCCAAGATATGGACAACAATCAGTCCCAGCATTTT. This encodes CTSSQDMDNNQSQHF.

A word on this clonotype: Mismatch with germline at one junction end may stem from a read error. The J gene is TRBJ1-1, the V gene TRBV11-2, with 8 nucleotides matching TRBD1. This CDR3 contains 16 residues. The germline CDR1 and CDR2 sequences are SGHAT and FQNNGV. Here the CDR3 reads CASSYSSTGVVTEALF. DNA for the CDR3: TGTGCCAGCAGTTACTCATCGACAGGGGTGGTGACTGAAGCTCTCTTT.

In regard to this clonotype: A read error may account for a junction end that differs from germline. V is TRBV5-1 and J is TRBJ2-3, with D possibly TRBD1 on 6 matching bases. Germline assignment: CDR1 SGHRS and CDR2 YFSETQ. The CDR3 totals 18 residues. CDR3 in DNA: TGCCCCAGCAGCTTGGTGGACTCACCAGTGGGGGACATAGATACGCAGTATTTT. Translating it yields CPSSLVDSPVGDIDTQYF. Full variable domain (missing parts from reference TRBV5-1 and TRBJ2-3): KAGVTQTPRYLIKTRGQQVTLSCSPISGHRSVSWYQQTPGQGLQFLFEYFSETQRNKGNFPGRFSGRQFSNSRSEMNVSTLELGDSALYLCPSSLVDSPVGDIDTQYFGPGTRLTVL.